This TCR beta chain was sequenced for a study of T cells in Graves' hyperthyroidism and ophthalmopathy. Using RNA transcripts as the source, TCR beta CDR3 regions were amplified. An initial round of RT-PCR targeting the TCR CDR3 relied on the HTBI primer set. A single record per CDR3 protein comes from TCRdb applying MiXCR to the multiplex PCR reads. The table shows under 200,000 distinct CDR3 sequences, with about 9% occurring only once. The CDR3 contains 17 residues. Germline loops: CDR1 SEHNR, CDR2 FQNEAQ (reference sequence). As concerns this clonotype: At one end, the junction sequence differs from germline, possibly due to a read error.

The V call is TRBV7-9, the J call TRBJ2-3, with 10 bases lining up with TRBD2. The sample comprised blood. The origin of this receptor is a woman in her late teens or twenties with Graves' hyperthyroidism that later progressed to Graves' ophthalmopathy. CDR3 sequence (DNA): TGTGCCGGCAGCCGTCAAGCGGGAGGGCCCTATGCGGATACGCAGTATTTT. Amino acids: CAGSRQAGGPYADTQYF.